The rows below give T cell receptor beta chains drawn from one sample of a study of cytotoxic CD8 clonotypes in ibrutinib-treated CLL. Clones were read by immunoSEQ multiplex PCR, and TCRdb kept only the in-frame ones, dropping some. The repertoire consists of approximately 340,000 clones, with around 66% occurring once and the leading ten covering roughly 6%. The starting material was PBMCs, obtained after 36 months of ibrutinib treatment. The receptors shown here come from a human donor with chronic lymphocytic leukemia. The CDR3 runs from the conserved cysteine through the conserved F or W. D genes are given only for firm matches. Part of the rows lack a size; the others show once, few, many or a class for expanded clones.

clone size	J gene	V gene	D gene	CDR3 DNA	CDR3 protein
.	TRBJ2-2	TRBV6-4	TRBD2	TGTGCCAGCAGTCGCCTAGCGGCCACCGGGGAGCTGTTTTTT	CASSRLAATGELFF
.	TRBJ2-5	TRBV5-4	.	TGTGCCAGCAGCTTGCCGGGGGGCTGGCGAGAGACCCAGTACTTC	CASSLPGGWRETQYF
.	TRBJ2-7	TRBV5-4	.	TGTGCCAGCAGCCCGGCGGGCGTCAGGGCGGACGAGCAGTACTTC	CASSPAGVRADEQYF
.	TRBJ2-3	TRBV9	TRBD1	TGTGCCAGCAGCTTTTCGAGGACAGGGGCGGGGACGCAGTATTTT	CASSFSRTGAGTQYF
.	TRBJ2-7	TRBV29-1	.	TGCAGCGTTGAGGAACAGACCTCCTACGAGCAGTACTTC	CSVEEQTSYEQYF
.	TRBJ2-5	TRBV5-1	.	TGCGCCAGCAGCTTGGATGGGCTGTACCAAGAGACCCAGTACTTC	CASSLDGLYQETQYF
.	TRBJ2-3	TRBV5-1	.	TGCGCCAGCAGAGTGTTATCAGATACGCAGTATTTT	CASRVLSDTQYF
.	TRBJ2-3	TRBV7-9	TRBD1	TGTGCCAGCAGCCCCGGGACAGAAACAACTAGCACAGATACGCAGTATTTT	CASSPGTETTSTDTQYF
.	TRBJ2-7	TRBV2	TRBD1	TGTGCCAGCAGTGAAGGTACAGGGGTTCCGGAAGAGCAGTACTTC	CASSEGTGVPEEQYF
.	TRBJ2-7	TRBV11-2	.	TGTGCCAGCAGTTCTCGGACGGAGGGGCAGTACTTC	CASSSRTEGQYF
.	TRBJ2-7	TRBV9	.	TGTGCCAGCTCTATAGGGGGGACAGCCTACGAGCAGTACTTC	CASSIGGTAYEQYF
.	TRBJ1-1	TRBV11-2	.	TGTGCCAGCAGCTTACGGAAGGGTAAGCACACTGAAGCTTTCTTT	CASSLRKGKHTEAFF
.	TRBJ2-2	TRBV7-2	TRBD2	TGTGCCAGCAGCTTACTTGGGACTAGCGATCTCGGGGAGCTGTTTTTT	CASSLLGTSDLGELFF
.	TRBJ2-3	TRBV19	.	TGTGCCAGTAAGGCCAGATCAATTAGCACAGATACGCAGTATTTT	CASKARSISTDTQYF
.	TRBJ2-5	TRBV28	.	TGTGCCAGCGCGGCGGCAGACTCGTACCAAGAGACCCAGTACTTC	CASAAADSYQETQYF
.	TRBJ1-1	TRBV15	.	TGTGCCACCAGCAGAGAGGAGGGGCGGACTGAAGCTTTCTTT	CATSREEGRTEAFF
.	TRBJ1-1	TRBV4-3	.	TGCGCCAGCAGCCATTCGGACGGGGGGAACACTGAAGCTTTCTTT	CASSHSDGGNTEAFF
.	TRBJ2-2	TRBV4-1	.	TGCGCCAGCAGCCAAGATCTTCGGGGGGACAGGCCCCTCACAAAGCGGCCCGGGGAGCTGTTTTTT	CASSQDLRGDRPLTKRPGELFF
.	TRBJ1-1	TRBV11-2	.	TGTGCCAGCAGCCCCACCGGGACTGAAGCTTTCTTT	CASSPTGTEAFF
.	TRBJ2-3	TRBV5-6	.	TGTGCCAGCAGCTCTATAGATAAACCTTGGAAGACGCAGTATTTT	CASSSIDKPWKTQYF
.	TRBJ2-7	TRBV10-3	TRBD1	TGTGCCATCAGGAGAATTAACGGGACAGCAGACTACGAGCAGTACTTC	CAIRRINGTADYEQYF
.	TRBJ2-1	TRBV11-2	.	TGTGCCAGCAGCTTAGCAGGGGCCTACAATGAGCAGTTCTTC	CASSLAGAYNEQFF
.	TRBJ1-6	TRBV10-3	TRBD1	TGTGCCAGCAGTTACCTCGACAGGGGGTCACCCCTCCACTTT	CASSYLDRGSPLHF
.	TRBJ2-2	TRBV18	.	TGTGCCAGCTCACCAAGACAATCCGGGGAGCTGTTTTTT	CASSPRQSGELFF
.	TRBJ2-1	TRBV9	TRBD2	TGTGCCAGCAGCTCCCCCCGGACTAGCGGGAGTTACAATGAGCAGTTCTTC	CASSSPRTSGSYNEQFF
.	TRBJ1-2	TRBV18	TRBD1	TGTGCCAGCTCACCCTACCGGGACAGGGGGCCGGGCTATGGCTACACCTTC	CASSPYRDRGPGYGYTF
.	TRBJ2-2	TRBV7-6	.	TGTGCCAGCAGCTTAGGTTTCGGGGAGCTGTTTTTT	CASSLGFGELFF
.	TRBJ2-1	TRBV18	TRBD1	TGTGCCAGCTGGACAGGGGGGTACAATGAGCAGTTCTTC	CASWTGGYNEQFF
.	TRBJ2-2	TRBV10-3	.	TGTGCCATCATCTCCGGGAACACCGGGGAGCTGTTTTTT	CAIISGNTGELFF
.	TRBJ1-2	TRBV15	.	TGTGCCACCAGCAGCTGGAGGGAGGGCTATGGCTACACCTTC	CATSSWREGYGYTF
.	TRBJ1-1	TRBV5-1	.	TGCGCCAGCAGCTTGGCCTATAGGGGCACTGAAGCTTTCTTT	CASSLAYRGTEAFF
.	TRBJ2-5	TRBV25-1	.	TGTGCCAGCAGGGGGTCGGCCGCGTCCCAAGAGACCCAGTACTTC	CASRGSAASQETQYF
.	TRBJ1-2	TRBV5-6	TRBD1	TGTGCCAGCACCTGGACAGGGGCCTATGGCTACACCTTC	CASTWTGAYGYTF
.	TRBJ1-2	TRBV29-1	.	TGCAGCGTTGAACAGGCTAATACTGAGACCTTC	CSVEQANTETF
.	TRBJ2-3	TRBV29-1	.	TGCAGCGTAGCGCGGGACTCCACAGATACGCAGTATTTT	CSVARDSTDTQYF
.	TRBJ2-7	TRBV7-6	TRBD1	TGTGCCAGCAGCCTGTTGACAGGGGACGAGCAGTACTTC	CASSLLTGDEQYF
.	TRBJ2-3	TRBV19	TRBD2	TGTGCCAGTAGTTTTGCGGGAGGGAGCACAGATACGCAGTATTTT	CASSFAGGSTDTQYF
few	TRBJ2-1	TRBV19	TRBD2	TGTGCCAGTAGTGCTCGGACTAGCGGAAGCTCCTACAATGAGCAGTTCTTC	CASSARTSGSSYNEQFF
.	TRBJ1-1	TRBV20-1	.	TGCAGTGCTAGAGCCCTAGGGGGGGCTTTCTTT	CSARALGGAFF
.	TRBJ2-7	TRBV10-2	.	TGCGCCAGCAGTACACAGGGCATCTACGAGCAGTACTTC	CASSTQGIYEQYF
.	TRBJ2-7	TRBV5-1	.	TGCGCCAGCAGCTTCGGGACGGACTCCTACGAGCAGTACTTC	CASSFGTDSYEQYF
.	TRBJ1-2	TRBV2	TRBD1	TGTGCCAGCAGTGAAGCGCGACAGGGTATCGGCTACACCTTC	CASSEARQGIGYTF
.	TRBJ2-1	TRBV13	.	TGTGCCAGCAGCGCTTTTTGGGAGGATGCTAATGAGCAGTTCTTC	CASSAFWEDANEQFF
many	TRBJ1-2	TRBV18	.	TGTGCCAGCTCACCAATCCGACAGGCGTACTATGGCTACACCTTC	CASSPIRQAYYGYTF
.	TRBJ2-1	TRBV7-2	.	TGTGCCAGCAGCTCCAACCTCTACGGCGACGAGCAGTTCTTC	CASSSNLYGDEQFF
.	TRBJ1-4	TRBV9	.	TGTGCCAGCAGCACTACCTCGGGGAGTCATGAAAAACTGTTTTTT	CASSTTSGSHEKLFF
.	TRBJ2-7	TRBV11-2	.	TGTGCCACCTCACCGGGACATCTAGTATGGTGGCAGTACTTC	CATSPGHLVWWQYF
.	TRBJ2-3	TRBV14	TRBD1	TGTGCCAGCAGCCAAGATACCCGGACAGGGCTCTTGGTTTCGGCAGATACGCAGTATTTT	CASSQDTRTGLLVSADTQYF
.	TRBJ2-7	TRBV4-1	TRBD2	TGCGCCAGCAGCCCGCGGGAGGTTAGCTCCTACGAGCAGTACTTC	CASSPREVSSYEQYF
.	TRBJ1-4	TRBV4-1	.	TGCGCCAGCAGCCAATCGTGGGTTGCAACTAATGAAAAACTGTTTTTT	CASSQSWVATNEKLFF
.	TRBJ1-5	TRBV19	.	TGTGCCAGTAGTATTGGACAGCGGAGCAATCAGCCCCAGCATTTT	CASSIGQRSNQPQHF
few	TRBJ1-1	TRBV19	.	TGTGCCAGTGGTAACAGGTTAGCTGAAGCTTTCTTT	CASGNRLAEAFF
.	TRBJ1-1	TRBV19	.	TGTGCCAGTAGTATAAGGCAGGGCCCCACTGAAGCTTTCTTT	CASSIRQGPTEAFF
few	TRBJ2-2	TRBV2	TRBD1	TGTGCCAGCAGGGCCGGGACAGGATACACCGGGGAGCTGTTTTTT	CASRAGTGYTGELFF
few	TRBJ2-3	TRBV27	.	TGTGCCAGCAGTTTATGGTCCAGCACAGATACGCAGTATTTT	CASSLWSSTDTQYF
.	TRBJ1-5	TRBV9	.	TGTGCCAGCAGCGCCGGGGATTATAGCAATCAGCCCCAGCATTTT	CASSAGDYSNQPQHF
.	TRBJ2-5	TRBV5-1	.	TGCGCCAGCAGCCCGACCCAAGAGACCCAGTACTTC	CASSPTQETQYF
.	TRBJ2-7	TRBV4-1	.	TGCGCCAGCAGCCAAGTATCAGGGACAACCTACGAGCAGTACTTC	CASSQVSGTTYEQYF
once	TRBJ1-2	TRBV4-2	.	TGTGCCAGCAGCCAAGAAGGGAAGCTCCGGGATGGCTACACCTTC	CASSQEGKLRDGYTF